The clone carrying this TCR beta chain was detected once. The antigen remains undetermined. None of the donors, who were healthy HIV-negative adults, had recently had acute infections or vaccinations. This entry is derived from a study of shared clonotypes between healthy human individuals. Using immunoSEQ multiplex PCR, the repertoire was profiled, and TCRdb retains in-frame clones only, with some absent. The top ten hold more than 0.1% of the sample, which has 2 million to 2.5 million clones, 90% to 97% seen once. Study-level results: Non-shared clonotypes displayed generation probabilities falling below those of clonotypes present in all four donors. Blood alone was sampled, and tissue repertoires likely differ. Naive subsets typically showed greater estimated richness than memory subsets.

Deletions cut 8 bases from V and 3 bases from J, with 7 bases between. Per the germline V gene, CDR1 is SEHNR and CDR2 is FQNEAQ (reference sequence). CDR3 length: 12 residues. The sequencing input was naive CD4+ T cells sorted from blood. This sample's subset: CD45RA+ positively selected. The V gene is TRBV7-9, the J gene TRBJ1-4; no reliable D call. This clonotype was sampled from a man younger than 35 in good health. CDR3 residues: CASADANEKLFF. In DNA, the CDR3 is TGTGCCAGCGCGGACGCTAATGAAAAACTGTTTTTT.